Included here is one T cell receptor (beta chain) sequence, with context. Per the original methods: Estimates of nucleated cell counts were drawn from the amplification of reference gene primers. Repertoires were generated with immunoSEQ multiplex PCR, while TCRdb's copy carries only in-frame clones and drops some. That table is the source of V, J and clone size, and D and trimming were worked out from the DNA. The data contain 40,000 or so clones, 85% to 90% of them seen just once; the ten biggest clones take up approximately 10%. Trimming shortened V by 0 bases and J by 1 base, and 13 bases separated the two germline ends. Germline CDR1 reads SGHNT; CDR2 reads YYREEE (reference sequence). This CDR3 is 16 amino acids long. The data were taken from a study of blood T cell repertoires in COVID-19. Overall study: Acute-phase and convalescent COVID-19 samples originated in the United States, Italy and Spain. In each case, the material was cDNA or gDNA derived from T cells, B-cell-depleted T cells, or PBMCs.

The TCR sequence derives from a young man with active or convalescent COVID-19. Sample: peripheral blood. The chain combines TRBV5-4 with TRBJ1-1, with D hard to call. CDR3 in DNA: TGTGCCAGCAGCTTGGGAGGCAGACCCTCGAACACTGAAGCTTTCTTT. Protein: CASSLGGRPSNTEAFF.